This paragraph covers one TCR beta chain sequence. Libraries were prepared by immunoSEQ multiplex PCR; TCRdb keeps only in-frame clonotypes and omits some of them. The sample holds a few hundred thousand clones; approximately 85% are singletons and the top ten take roughly 4.6%. Trimming took 3 bases from V and 11 from J, leaving 17 bases between them. In germline, CDR1 is LNHDA, CDR2 SQIVND (reference sequence). This CDR3 comprises 14 residues. The data stem from a study of blood T cell repertoires in COVID-19. This clonotype originated in a man aged 50 to 60 with active or convalescent COVID-19. The sample comprised peripheral blood. This chain connects TRBV19 to TRBJ1-5; D remains ambiguous. CDR3 sequence: CASSIGSEIGTQHF. CDR3 nucleotide sequence: TGTGCCAGTAGTATCGGGAGCGAGATCGGGACCCAGCATTTT.